The next 7 T cell receptor beta chains were all read from a single sample in a study of human T cells and chemical hapten exposure. TCRdb used MiXCR to reprocess the RACE reads, holding one entry per CDR3 protein. The data show fewer than 350,000 distinct CDR3 sequences, around 7.3% seen once. Time point reported: pre-sensitization, week 0. The treatment: therapeutic diphenylcyclopropenone sensitization with weekly scalp DPC. Sequences were derived from whole blood, sampled in connection with sensitization to the hapten diphenylcyclopropenone (DPC). The receptors stem from a man younger than 35 with alopecia areata. Some clones in this sample may be carry-over from other donors' samples.

This clonotype was counted many times. The chain couples TRBV5-1 to TRBJ2-3; 13 bases line up with TRBD2. Trimming took 3 bases from V and 9 from J; bases not matched to a gene: 7. CDR3 length: 15 residues. Germline V gives CDR1 SGHRS, CDR2 YFSETQ. The CDR3 sequence is CASSSRTSGGNTQYF. Here the CDR3 DNA reads TGCGCCAGCAGCTCCCGGACTAGCGGGGGTAACACGCAGTATTTT.

V is TRBV7-6 and J is TRBJ1-1; D is unresolved. The CDR3 totals 13 residues. V was trimmed by 3 bases and J by 6 bases, leaving 11 bases between them. The germline V gene encodes CDR1 SGHVS and CDR2 FNYEAQ. This chain's CDR3 is CASSFEAGSEAFF. Written as DNA, the CDR3 is TGTGCCAGCAGCTTCGAAGCGGGGTCTGAAGCTTTCTTT. Using reference TRBV7-6 and TRBJ1-1 for the parts outside the CDR3, the full variable domain is GAGVSQSPRYKVTKRGQDVALRCDPISGHVSLYWYRQALGQGPEFLTYFNYEAQQDKSGLPNDRFSAERPEGSISTLTIQRTEQRDSAMYRCASSFEAGSEAFFGQGTRLTVV.

The chain combines TRBV7-9 with TRBJ1-1; D is undetermined. The CDR3 loop spans 14 amino acids. The V and J ends lost 2 bases and 5 bases respectively, with 12 bases between them. Germline CDR1 is SEHNR and CDR2 is FQNEAQ (reference sequence). CDR3 sequence: CASSLWEGRTEAFF. The CDR3 DNA reads TGTGCCAGCAGCTTATGGGAAGGTCGGACTGAAGCTTTCTTT.

This clonotype was seen a handful of times. This chain connects TRBV20-1 to TRBJ2-7; D remains unclear. Trimming removed 0 bases from V and 0 bases from J, with 9 bases in between. Germline lookup yields CDR1 DFQATT and CDR2 SNEGSKA (reference sequence). The CDR3 is 14 amino acids. In nucleotides, the CDR3 is TGCAGTGCTAGAGATCTCCAAAGCTCCTACGAGCAGTACTTC. This translates into CSARDLQSSYEQYF.

This chain connects TRBV7-8 to TRBJ2-2; 7 bases map to TRBD1. This CDR3 region has 16 residues. CDR1 and CDR2 (germline): SGHVS, FQNEAQ. The J segment lost 7 bases and the V segment lost 5 bases, leaving 13 bases of the junction unmatched. CDR3 residues: CASSGRQGTGGGELFF. The CDR3 nucleotides are TGTGCCAGCAGCGGGCGACAGGGTACGGGCGGCGGGGAGCTGTTTTTT.

CDR3 loop: CASSLSGQGNNEQFF. In DNA form, the CDR3 reads TGTGCCAGCAGTTTATCGGGACAGGGGAACAATGAGCAGTTCTTC. The chain joins TRBV12-3 or TRBV12-4 to TRBJ2-1, with 10 bases fitting TRBD1. The V and J ends lost 2 bases and 5 bases, in that order; junction bases with no gene match: 3. This CDR3 has 15 residues.

In this sample, this clonotype turned up many times. The CDR3 coding sequence is TGTGCCAGCAGCCCTTCAGGGGGAAGCTCCTACGAGCAGTACGTC. It encodes CASSPSGGSSYEQYV. The rearrangement links TRBV7-9 to TRBJ2-7; 7 bases fit TRBD1. CDR1 SEHNR and CDR2 FQNEAQ come from the germline V gene (reference sequence). The CDR3 spans 15 residues. The V segment lost 5 bases and the J segment 0 bases; nucleotides outside the gene matches: 7.